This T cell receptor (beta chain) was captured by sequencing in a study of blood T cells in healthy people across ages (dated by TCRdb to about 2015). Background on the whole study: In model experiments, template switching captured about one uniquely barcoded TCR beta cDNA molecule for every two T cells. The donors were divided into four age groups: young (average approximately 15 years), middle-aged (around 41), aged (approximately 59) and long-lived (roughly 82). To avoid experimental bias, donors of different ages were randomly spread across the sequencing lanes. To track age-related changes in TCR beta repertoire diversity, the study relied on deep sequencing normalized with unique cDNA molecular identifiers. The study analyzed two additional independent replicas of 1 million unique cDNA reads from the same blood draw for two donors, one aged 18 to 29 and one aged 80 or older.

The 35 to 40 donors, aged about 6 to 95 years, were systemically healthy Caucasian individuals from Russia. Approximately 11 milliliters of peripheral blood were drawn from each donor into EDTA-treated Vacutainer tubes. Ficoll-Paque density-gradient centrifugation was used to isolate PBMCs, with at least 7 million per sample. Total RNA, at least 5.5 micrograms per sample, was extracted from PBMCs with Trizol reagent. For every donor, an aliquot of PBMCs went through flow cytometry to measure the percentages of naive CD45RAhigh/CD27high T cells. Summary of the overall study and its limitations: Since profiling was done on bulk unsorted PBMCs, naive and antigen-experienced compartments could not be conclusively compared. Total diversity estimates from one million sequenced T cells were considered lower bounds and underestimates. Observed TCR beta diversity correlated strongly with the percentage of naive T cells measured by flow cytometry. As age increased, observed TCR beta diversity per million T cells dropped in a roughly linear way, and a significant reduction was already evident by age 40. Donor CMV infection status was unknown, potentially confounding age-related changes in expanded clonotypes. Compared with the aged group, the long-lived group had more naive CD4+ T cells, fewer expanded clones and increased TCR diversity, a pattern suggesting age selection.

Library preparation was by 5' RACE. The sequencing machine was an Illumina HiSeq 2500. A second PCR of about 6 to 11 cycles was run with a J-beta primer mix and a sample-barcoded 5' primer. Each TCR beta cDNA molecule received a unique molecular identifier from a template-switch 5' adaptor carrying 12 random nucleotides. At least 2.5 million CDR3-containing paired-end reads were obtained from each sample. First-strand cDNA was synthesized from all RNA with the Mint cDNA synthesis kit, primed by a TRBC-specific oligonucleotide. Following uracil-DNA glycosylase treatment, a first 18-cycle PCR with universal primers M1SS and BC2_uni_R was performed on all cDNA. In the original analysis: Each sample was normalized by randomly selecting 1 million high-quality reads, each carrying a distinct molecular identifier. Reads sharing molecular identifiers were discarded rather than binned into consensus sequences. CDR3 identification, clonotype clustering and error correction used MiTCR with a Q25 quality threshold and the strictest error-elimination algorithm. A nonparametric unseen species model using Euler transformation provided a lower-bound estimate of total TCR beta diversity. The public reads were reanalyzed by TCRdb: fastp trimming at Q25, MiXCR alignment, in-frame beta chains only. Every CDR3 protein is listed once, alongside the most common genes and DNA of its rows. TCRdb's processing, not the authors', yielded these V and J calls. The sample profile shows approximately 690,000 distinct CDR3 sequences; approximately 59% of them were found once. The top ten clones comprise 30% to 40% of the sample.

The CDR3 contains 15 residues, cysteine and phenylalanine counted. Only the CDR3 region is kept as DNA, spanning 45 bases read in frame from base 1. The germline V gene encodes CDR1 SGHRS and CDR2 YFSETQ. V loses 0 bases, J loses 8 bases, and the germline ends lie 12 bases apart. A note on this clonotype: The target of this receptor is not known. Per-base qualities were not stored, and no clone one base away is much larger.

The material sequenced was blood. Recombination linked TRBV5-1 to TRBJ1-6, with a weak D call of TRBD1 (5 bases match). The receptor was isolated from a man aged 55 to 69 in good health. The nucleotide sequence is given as TGCGCCAGCAGCTTGGAGGCAGGGTCCGATTCACCCCTCCACTTT. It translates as CASSLEAGSDSPLHF. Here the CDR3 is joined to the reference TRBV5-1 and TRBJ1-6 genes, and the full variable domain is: KAGVTQTPRYLIKTRGQQVTLSCSPISGHRSVSWYQQTPGQGLQFLFEYFSETQRNKGNFPGRFSGRQFSNSRSEMNVSTLELGDSALYLCASSLEAGSDSPLHFGNGTRLTVT.